This entry lists 25 T cell receptor beta chains sequenced from one sample in a study of OX40 agonist ivuxolimab in advanced cancers. Clones were read by immunoSEQ multiplex PCR, and TCRdb kept only the in-frame ones, dropping some. The repertoire holds tens of thousands of clones, with about 93% as singletons. The starting material was CD4+ or CD8+ T cells sorted from blood, obtained in a trial of the OX40 agonist ivuxolimab. Source of these receptors: an adult with an advanced solid tumor such as melanoma, head and neck, liver or kidney cancer.

This chain links TRBV7-2 with TRBJ2-1, with D hard to call. V was clipped by 5 bases and J by 0 bases, with 14 bases between them. The CDR3 totals 16 residues. The germline V gene has CDR1 SGHTA and CDR2 FQGNSA. CDR3: CASSPQGGFSYNEQFF. DNA for the CDR3: TGTGCCAGCAGCCCACAAGGCGGTTTCTCCTACAATGAGCAGTTCTTC.

V usage is TRBV9 and J usage is TRBJ2-7, with unresolved D. Trimming cost V 0 bases and J 2 bases, with 9 bases left between them. The CDR3 loop spans 14 amino acids. CDR1 is SGDLS and CDR2 is YYNGEE in the germline V gene. DNA of the CDR3: TGTGCCAGCAGCGTAGAATCCAGCCCCTACGAGCAGTACTTC. Translated, it gives CASSVESSPYEQYF.

CDR3 sequence: CASSAPGGLTEAFF. CDR3 nucleotide sequence: TGTGCCAGTAGTGCCCCAGGGGGCCTCACTGAAGCTTTCTTT. The gene calls are TRBV19 and TRBJ1-1; 8 bases align to TRBD1. The CDR3 extends over 14 amino acids. V lost 5 bases to trimming and J lost 4 bases; unmatched junction nucleotides: 6. The germline V gene encodes CDR1 LNHDA and CDR2 SQIVND (reference sequence).

The V and J genes are TRBV7-9 and TRBJ2-7; D call uncertain. The V end was cut by 2 bases, the J end by 2 bases, with 4 bases between. In germline, CDR1 is SEHNR, CDR2 FQNEAQ (reference sequence). The CDR3 is 12 amino acids. DNA of the CDR3: TGTGCCAGCAGCTTACAAGCCTACGAGCAGTACTTC. This encodes CASSLQAYEQYF.

The gene calls are TRBV4-2 and TRBJ2-3, with 15 nucleotides matching TRBD2. Germline V CDR1 and CDR2: LGHNA, YNFKEQ. The CDR3 runs to 18 residues. The V gene end was trimmed by 0 bases and the J gene end by 3 bases; junction bases not matched to a gene: 4. CDR3: CASSQDRGTSGGTDTQYF. CDR3 coding DNA: TGTGCCAGCAGCCAAGATCGGGGGACTAGCGGGGGGACAGATACGCAGTATTTT.

This clone has only one observation. The same CDR3 can be traced to other DNA sequences in this sample. The chain employs TRBV5-4 and TRBJ2-7; D call uncertain. Germline assignment: CDR1 SGHNT and CDR2 YYREEE (reference sequence). The V end lost 0 bases, the J end lost 0 bases, and 7 bases lay between the germline ends. The CDR3 is 14 residues long. The CDR3 DNA is TGTGCCAGCAGCTTGGGGGGAAGCTCCTACGAGCAGTACTTC. Protein product: CASSLGGSSYEQYF. Variable domain in full (rest from reference TRBV5-4 and TRBJ2-7): ETGVTQSPTHLIKTRGQQVTLRCSSQSGHNTVSWYQQALGQGPQFIFQYYREEENGRGNFPPRFSGLQFPNYSSELNVNALELDDSALYLCASSLGGSSYEQYFGPGTRLTVT.

The V and J genes are TRBV29-1 and TRBJ2-1; D might be TRBD1 (5 bases). The V gene's germline CDR1 is SQVTM and CDR2 ANQGSEA. V shed 4 bases and J shed 6 bases, with 10 bases lying between them. The CDR3 covers 12 residues. CDR3 region: CSVVHQGNEQFF. CDR3 nucleotides: TGCAGCGTTGTCCACCAGGGCAATGAGCAGTTCTTC.

The chain combines TRBV21-1 with TRBJ2-7; the table names TRBD1, a call not compared with the DNA. TRBV21-1 is a listed pseudogene. CDR3 length: 16 amino acids. Here the CDR3 DNA reads TGTGCCAGCAGCAAACCTAGAGGGACAGGGGGCGACGAGCAGTACTTC. Translated, it gives CASSKPRGTGGDEQYF.

This chain uses TRBV19 with TRBJ1-2; D gene uncertain. CDR1 is LNHDA, CDR2 SQIVND, per germline (reference sequence). This CDR3 contains 14 residues. The V and J ends lost 4 bases and 5 bases respectively, with 14 bases between them. Here the CDR3 DNA reads TGTGCCAGTAGTACCAGGACCGGCGGGTATGGCTACACCTTC. Its translation is CASSTRTGGYGYTF.

The V and J genes are TRBV19 and TRBJ2-7; D may match TRBD1 or TRBD2 (5 bases each). This CDR3 comprises 13 residues. From germline, CDR1 is LNHDA and CDR2 SQIVND (reference sequence). V was clipped by 3 bases and J by 6 bases, with 12 bases between them. The CDR3 protein is CASSIGRGGEQYF. DNA for the CDR3: TGTGCCAGTAGTATCGGACGTGGGGGCGAGCAGTACTTC. The variable domain in full, with the rest retrieved from reference TRBV19 and TRBJ2-7, is DGGITQSPKYLFRKEGQNVTLSCEQNLNHDAMYWYRQDPGQGLRLIYYSQIVNDFQKGDIAEGYSVSREKKESFPLTVTSAQKNPTAFYLCASSIGRGGEQYFGPGTRLTVT.

V usage is TRBV11-2 and J usage is TRBJ1-1; no clear D gene. CDR1 is SGHAT, CDR2 FQNNGV, per germline. The CDR3 runs 19 residues. V was pared by 1 base and J by 0 bases, with 21 bases between. The CDR3 here is CASSLVPWGGRLMNTEAFF. In nucleotides, the CDR3 is TGTGCCAGCAGCTTAGTCCCGTGGGGAGGGCGCCTTATGAACACTGAAGCTTTCTTT.

V and J are TRBV2 and TRBJ2-3; D unclear. Per germline, CDR1 SNHLY and CDR2 FYNNEI. V lost 4 bases and J lost 0, with 11 bases in between. The CDR3 consists of 15 residues. The CDR3 sequence is CASSADSSSTDTQYF. The CDR3 DNA reads TGTGCCAGCAGTGCCGATTCCTCTAGCACAGATACGCAGTATTTT.

This chain links TRBV30 with TRBJ1-1; 7 positions agree with TRBD1. The CDR3 length is 13 residues. Germline CDR1 and CDR2: GTSNPN and SVGIG (reference sequence). Trimming removed 0 bases from V and 4 bases from J; junction bases left unmatched: 2. CDR3 amino acids: CAWSVRGGTEAFF. CDR3 DNA: TGTGCCTGGAGTGTCAGGGGGGGCACTGAAGCTTTCTTT.

The chain recombines TRBV6-1 with TRBJ2-3; no definite D call. From germline, CDR1 is MNHNS and CDR2 SASEGT. V dropped 2 bases and J dropped 4 bases, with 10 bases sitting between them. The CDR3 spans 14 residues. The CDR3 DNA reads TGTGCCAGCAGTGAATTGGTCGTATCAGATACGCAGTATTTT. Its protein product is CASSELVVSDTQYF.

The gene calls are TRBV4-3 and TRBJ2-1; TRBD2 agrees at 13 bases. Germline V gene data show CDR1 as LGHNA and CDR2 as YSLEER. CDR3 size: 16 residues. Trimming at V came to 4 bases and at J to 8 bases, leaving 8 bases not matched to a gene. Here the CDR3 reads CASSRLTSGGADEQFF. The CDR3 DNA is TGCGCCAGCAGCCGCCTTACTAGCGGGGGGGCCGATGAGCAGTTCTTC.

V gene TRBV5-8 combines with J gene TRBJ2-5; 13 bases align to TRBD2. This CDR3 is 14 amino acids long. Germline CDR1 reads SGHTS; CDR2 reads YDEGEE. V lost 9 bases and J lost 4; bases outside the gene matches: 6. The CDR3 sequence is CAIRTSGGGETQYF. The CDR3 DNA reads as TGTGCCATTCGGACTAGCGGGGGAGGAGAGACCCAGTACTTC.

V is TRBV10-3 and J is TRBJ2-3, with D possibly TRBD2 on 7 matching bases. CDR1 is ENHRY, CDR2 SYGVKD, per germline. Between the trimmed V and J ends, which lost 9 bases and 6 bases, there was a span of 19 bases. This CDR3 comprises 14 residues. CDR3 sequence reads: CAMSSRGAGDTQYF. As DNA, the CDR3 is TGTGCCATGAGCAGTCGGGGGGCCGGCGATACGCAGTATTTT.

The gene calls are TRBV25-1 and TRBJ2-1; 8 nucleotides match TRBD2. V lost 2 bases and J lost 3; bases outside the gene matches: 6. CDR3 length equals 16 residues. Germline V gene sequence: CDR1 MGHDK, CDR2 SYGVNS. CDR3 residues: CASSEIGSGNYNEQFF. CDR3 DNA: TGTGCCAGCAGTGAAATAGGTAGCGGGAACTACAATGAGCAGTTCTTC.

This rearrangement joins TRBV28 to TRBJ2-2; D unclear. The CDR3 runs 15 residues. V was trimmed by 5 bases and J by 2 bases, leaving 12 bases between them. Germline CDR1 is MDHEN and CDR2 is SYDVKM. The CDR3 nucleotides read TGTGCCAGCAGTCTGCTGGACCGTAACACCGGGGAGCTGTTTTTT. Translating gives CASSLLDRNTGELFF.

This clone was recorded a few times. J is TRBJ2-7 and V is TRBV18; 9 bases line up with TRBD2. The germline CDR1 and CDR2 sequences are KGHSH and LQKENI. The length of the CDR3 is 14 residues. V shed 3 bases and J 5 bases; nucleotides not matched to a gene: 5. The CDR3 DNA is TGTGCCAGCTCACCGCGCGGGGGGGGCGACGAGCAGTACTTC. Translated, it gives CASSPRGGGDEQYF.

The chain is built from TRBV10-2 and TRBJ2-7; 11 nucleotides match TRBD2. V shed 6 bases, J shed 1 base, and the junction held 2 bases outside the gene matches. The CDR3 length is 14 residues. Germline assignment: CDR1 WSHSY and CDR2 SAAADI. The chain's CDR3 is CASRVAGGSYEQYF. The CDR3 DNA reads TGCGCCAGCAGGGTAGCGGGAGGGTCCTACGAGCAGTACTTC.

V is TRBV29-1 and J is TRBJ2-3, with 15 nucleotides matching TRBD2. J gave up 0 bases and V 4 bases, and 5 bases lay outside the gene matches. The V gene's germline CDR1 is SQVTM and CDR2 ANQGSEA. This CDR3 has 17 residues. CDR3 sequence reads: CSVAGGLAGGSTDTQYF. The CDR3 nucleotides read TGCAGCGTTGCGGGGGGACTAGCGGGAGGAAGCACAGATACGCAGTATTTT.

This clone was counted only a few times. The gene calls are TRBV6-4 and TRBJ2-7; D gene uncertain. V was cut by 0 bases and J by 7 bases, with 10 bases left in between. The length of the CDR3 is 13 residues. From germline, CDR1 is MRHNA and CDR2 SNTAGT. Written as DNA, the CDR3 is TGTGCCAGCAGTGACTCGATGGCAGCTGAGCAGTACTTC. Protein sequence: CASSDSMAAEQYF.

The chain joins TRBV6-5 to TRBJ2-7; 7 bases map to TRBD2. The CDR3 length is 15 residues. The J segment lost 0 bases and the V segment lost 5 bases, leaving 7 bases of the junction unmatched. From germline, CDR1 is MNHEY and CDR2 SVGAGI. CDR3 nucleotides: TGTGCCAGCAGTAGGACTAGTTCGAGCTCCTACGAGCAGTACTTC. Residues: CASSRTSSSSYEQYF.

This chain connects TRBV11-2 to TRBJ1-2, with D possibly being TRBD1 (6 bases). V lost 5 bases and J lost 8, with 24 bases in between. Germline CDR1 is SGHAT and CDR2 is FQNNGV. CDR3 length equals 16 residues. The CDR3 nucleotides are TGTGCCAGCAGCCCTCTAGGGGGGGGGATCTCGGAAGGCTACACCTTC. It translates to CASSPLGGGISEGYTF.